This is a list of T cell receptor beta chains from one sample in a study of blood T cell repertoires in COVID-19. Sequenced by immunoSEQ multiplex PCR; TCRdb stores in-frame clones only, minus some. The data hold approximately 220,000 clones, with 85% to 90% observed a single time. The sequenced sample consisted of PBMCs or T cells enriched from blood (not recorded which). The receptors here all came from a young woman in a cohort exposed to, infected with or recovered from COVID-19 (not recorded which). CDR3s include the opening cysteine and the closing phenylalanine or tryptophan. The D gene is left open where the match is weak. Rows may omit the clone size; those that give it use once, few, many or a size class.

d_call	clone_size	v_call	j_call	cdr3_aa	cdr3_nt
-	once	TRBV14	TRBJ1-6	CASSQDRGQVNSPLHF	TGTGCCAGCAGCCAAGATCGAGGGCAGGTTAATTCACCCCTCCACTTT
-	-	TRBV28	TRBJ1-3	CASSLVPGAGNTIYF	TGTGCCAGCAGTTTGGTTCCGGGGGCTGGAAACACCATATATTTT
-	-	TRBV4-1	TRBJ1-3	CASSQPRENTIYF	TGCGCCAGCAGCCAACCGAGGGAAAACACCATATATTTT
-	-	TRBV6-5	TRBJ2-7	CASSPTRGASEQYF	TGTGCCAGCAGCCCGACCCGGGGAGCATCCGAGCAGTACTTC
TRBD1	-	TRBV2	TRBJ1-1	CASSPGGHTEAFF	TGTGCCAGCAGTCCAGGGGGGCACACTGAAGCTTTCTTT
-	-	TRBV21-1	TRBJ2-3	CASSTLPHAGRGDTQYF	TGTGCCAGCAGCACCCTCCCTCACGCAGGGCGAGGAGATACGCAGTATTTT
TRBD1	-	TRBV24-1	TRBJ1-4	CATSDSTGATNEKLFF	TGTGCCACCAGTGATTCCACAGGGGCAACTAATGAAAAACTGTTTTTT
TRBD1	-	TRBV3-1/TRBV3-2	TRBJ2-7	CASSQGTDRGYEQYF	TGTGCCAGCAGCCAAGGGACGGACAGGGGTTACGAGCAGTACTTC
TRBD2	-	TRBV5-1	TRBJ2-2	CASSLVGLGTVGELFF	TGCGCCAGCAGCTTGGTAGGACTAGGAACGGTCGGGGAGCTGTTTTTT
-	-	TRBV30	TRBJ2-1	CAWREKYNEQFF	TGTGCCTGGAGGGAGAAGTACAATGAGCAGTTCTTC
TRBD2	-	TRBV6-4	TRBJ2-1	CASSKLAGVYEQFF	TGTGCCAGCAGTAAACTAGCGGGGGTCTATGAGCAGTTCTTC
-	once	TRBV6-6	TRBJ2-7	CASSLPPGEQYF	TGTGCCAGCAGTCTCCCTCCGGGTGAGCAGTACTTC
TRBD1	-	TRBV6-1	TRBJ1-1	CASREGQGAQAFF	TGTGCCAGCAGAGAAGGACAGGGAGCCCAAGCTTTCTTT
TRBD1	-	TRBV7-7	TRBJ2-5	CASSFVAGQGQETQYF	TGTGCTAGCAGCTTTGTAGCCGGACAGGGCCAAGAGACCCAGTACTTC
TRBD1	-	TRBV7-3	TRBJ2-2	CASSSNPGTANTGELFF	TGTGCCAGCAGCTCAAATCCCGGGACAGCAAACACCGGGGAGCTGTTTTTT
TRBD2	-	TRBV6-5	TRBJ2-1	CASAPPLAGANEQFF	TGTGCCAGCGCCCCGCCGCTAGCGGGAGCCAATGAGCAGTTCTTC
-	-	TRBV12-2	TRBJ1-1	CASRLDPFGTGRTEAFF	TGTGCAAGTCGCTTAGATCCCTTTGGGACAGGGAGGACTGAAGCTTTCTTT
TRBD2	-	TRBV6-4	TRBJ2-1	CATRAGRDGNNEQFF	TGTGCCACCCGAGCAGGGAGGGATGGGAACAATGAGCAGTTCTTC
TRBD1	-	TRBV7-2	TRBJ2-7	CASSSDRVSYEQYF	TGTGCCAGCAGTTCGGACAGGGTCTCCTACGAGCAGTACTTC
TRBD2	-	TRBV5-4	TRBJ2-5	CASSSGGPQETQYF	TGTGCCAGCAGCTCGGGGGGGCCCCAAGAGACCCAGTACTTC
-	-	TRBV19	TRBJ1-6	CASSRTGRPSYASPLHF	TGTGCCAGTAGTCGAACAGGGCGGCCTTCATACGCTTCACCCCTCCACTTT
-	-	TRBV6-1	TRBJ2-1	CASSERRGSSYNEQFF	TGTGCCAGCAGTGAGCGACGGGGTAGCTCCTACAATGAGCAGTTCTTC
-	-	TRBV6-5	TRBJ1-3	CASRQDSGNTIYF	TGTGCCAGCAGACAAGACTCTGGAAACACCATATATTTT
TRBD1	-	TRBV24-1	TRBJ2-5	CATSDLTGPRETQYF	TGTGCCACCAGTGACTTGACAGGGCCCCGGGAGACCCAGTACTTC
-	-	TRBV5-1	TRBJ2-7	CASSFGGAVNEQYF	TGCGCCAGCAGCTTTGGGGGGGCGGTCAACGAGCAGTACTTC
-	medium-sized	TRBV6-2/TRBV6-3	TRBJ2-6	CASSYVNSGANVLTF	TGTGCCAGCAGTTACGTAAACTCTGGGGCCAACGTCCTGACTTTC
TRBD1	-	TRBV7-3	TRBJ2-1	CASSLTQGAHNEQFF	TGTGCCAGCAGCTTAACACAGGGGGCCCACAATGAGCAGTTCTTC
-	once	TRBV9	TRBJ1-1	CASSVEGRAEAFF	TGTGCCAGCAGCGTAGAAGGCAGGGCTGAAGCTTTCTTT
TRBD1	once	TRBV27	TRBJ2-1	CASSFMDRGEQFF	TGTGCCAGCAGTTTCATGGACAGGGGTGAGCAGTTCTTC
TRBD1	-	TRBV15	TRBJ2-3	CATSGQGAQGDTQYF	TGTGCCACCAGCGGACAGGGGGCGCAGGGAGATACGCAGTATTTT
TRBD1	-	TRBV27	TRBJ1-2	CASRHRGLNYGYTF	TGTGCCAGCAGACACAGGGGCCTGAACTATGGCTACACCTTC
-	-	TRBV14	TRBJ2-3	CASSQEPQIDTQYF	TGTGCCAGCAGCCAAGAGCCTCAGATAGATACGCAGTATTTT
TRBD1	-	TRBV11-3	TRBJ2-7	CASSFDRDQYEQYF	TGTGCCAGCAGCTTCGACAGGGACCAGTACGAGCAGTACTTC
TRBD2	-	TRBV9	TRBJ2-1	CASSTRTSGGDEQFF	TGTGCCAGCAGCACCCGGACTAGCGGGGGGGATGAGCAGTTCTTC
-	-	TRBV18	TRBJ1-2	CASSPNLGREDYGYTF	TGTGCCAGCTCACCAAACTTGGGCAGGGAAGACTATGGCTACACCTTC
-	-	TRBV2	TRBJ1-1	CASRLPSLDREAFF	TGTGCCAGCAGACTCCCATCCCTGGACAGAGAAGCTTTCTTT
TRBD2	few	TRBV4-1	TRBJ2-7	CASSQGRLAGGYEQYF	TGCGCCAGCAGCCAAGGAAGACTAGCGGGAGGGTACGAGCAGTACTTC
-	-	TRBV28	TRBJ1-6	CASSSPGRTYNSPLHF	TGTGCCAGCAGCTCCCCGGGGAGGACCTATAATTCACCCCTCCACTTT
-	-	TRBV3-1/TRBV3-2	TRBJ2-6	CASSQEVGTTSGANVLTF	TGTGCCAGCAGCCAAGAGGTTGGGACAACCTCTGGGGCCAACGTCCTGACTTTC
-	-	TRBV10-1	TRBJ2-3	CASSDGLALHGLTDTQYF	TGCGCCAGCAGTGATGGGCTAGCGCTTCACGGCCTCACAGATACGCAGTATTTT
TRBD1	-	TRBV7-2	TRBJ1-4	CASSTTGNGEKLFF	TGTGCCAGCAGCACGACAGGGAACGGTGAAAAACTGTTTTTT
-	-	TRBV6-1	TRBJ1-1	CASSEAYRAGGTEAFF	TGTGCCAGCAGTGAAGCCTACAGGGCGGGAGGCACTGAAGCTTTCTTT
-	-	TRBV7-9	TRBJ2-1	CASSLTVGDSAFDEQFF	TGTGCCAGCAGCTTAACGGTCGGGGACTCAGCCTTCGATGAGCAGTTCTTC
-	-	TRBV7-6	TRBJ1-5	CASSFGPDRTYSNQPQHF	TGTGCCAGCAGCTTCGGGCCCGACAGGACTTATAGCAATCAGCCCCAGCATTTT
TRBD2	-	TRBV10-2	TRBJ2-3	CASTGSGSQSTDTQYF	TGCGCCAGCACAGGTAGCGGGAGCCAAAGCACAGATACGCAGTATTTT
-	-	TRBV6-5	TRBJ1-5	CASSRGDTAYQPQHF	TGTGCCAGCAGTAGGGGTGACACAGCCTATCAGCCCCAGCATTTT
-	-	TRBV10-1	TRBJ2-1	CASSEETAGQLYNEQFF	TGCGCCAGCAGTGAGGAAACAGCGGGCCAGCTATACAATGAGCAGTTCTTC
-	-	TRBV2	TRBJ1-1	CASSDGRRTEAFF	TGTGCCAGCAGTGATGGGAGGCGCACTGAAGCTTTCTTT
-	-	TRBV5-1	TRBJ1-2	CASSLVRYEPGAYGYTF	TGCGCCAGCAGCTTGGTTCGATACGAGCCCGGAGCATATGGCTACACCTTC
-	-	TRBV3-1/TRBV3-2	TRBJ2-5	CASSQEGRGLETQYF	TGTGCCAGCAGCCAAGAGGGGCGGGGACTGGAGACCCAGTACTTC
TRBD2	-	TRBV5-4	TRBJ2-3	CASTTGGGPSTDTQYF	TGTGCCAGCACCACCGGGGGGGGCCCTAGCACAGATACGCAGTATTTT
TRBD2	-	TRBV7-3	TRBJ2-7	CASSLAGVGSYEQYF	TGTGCCAGCAGCCTAGCGGGAGTTGGATCCTACGAGCAGTACTTC
TRBD1	once	TRBV10-3	TRBJ2-7	CAISDPAQGGYEQYF	TGTGCCATCAGTGATCCGGCACAGGGGGGCTACGAGCAGTACTTC
-	-	TRBV9	TRBJ1-6	CASSVRLVDSPLHF	TGTGCCAGCAGCGTTCGACTAGTAGATTCACCCCTCCACTTT
-	-	TRBV13	TRBJ1-6	CASSKGDSPLHF	TGTGCCAGCTCCAAGGGAGATTCACCCCTCCACTTT
-	-	TRBV7-9	TRBJ1-3	CASRPPRSGNTIYF	TGTGCCAGCAGGCCGCCCAGGTCTGGAAACACCATATATTTT
-	-	TRBV24-1	TRBJ2-7	CATSAPLSYEQYF	TGTGCCACCAGTGCCCCTCTTTCCTACGAGCAGTACTTC